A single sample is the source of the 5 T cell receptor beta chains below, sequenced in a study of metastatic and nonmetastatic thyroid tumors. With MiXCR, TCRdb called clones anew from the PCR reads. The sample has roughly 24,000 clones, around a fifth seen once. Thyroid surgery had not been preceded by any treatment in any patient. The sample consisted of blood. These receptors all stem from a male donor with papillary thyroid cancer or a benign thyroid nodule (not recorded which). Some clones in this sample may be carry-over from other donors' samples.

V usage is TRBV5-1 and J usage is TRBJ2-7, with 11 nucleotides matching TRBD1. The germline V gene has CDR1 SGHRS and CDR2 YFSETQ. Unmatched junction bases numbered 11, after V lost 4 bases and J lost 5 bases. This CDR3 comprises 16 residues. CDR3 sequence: CASSLTLGQGGNEQYF. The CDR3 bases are TGCGCCAGCAGCCTAACACTGGGACAGGGGGGTAACGAGCAGTACTTC.

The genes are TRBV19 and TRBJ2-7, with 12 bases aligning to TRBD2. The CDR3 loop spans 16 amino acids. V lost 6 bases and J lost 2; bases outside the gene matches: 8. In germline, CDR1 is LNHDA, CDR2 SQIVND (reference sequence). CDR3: CASSPVLAGGPYEQYF. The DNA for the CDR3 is TGTGCCAGTAGCCCTGTTCTAGCGGGAGGGCCCTACGAGCAGTACTTC.

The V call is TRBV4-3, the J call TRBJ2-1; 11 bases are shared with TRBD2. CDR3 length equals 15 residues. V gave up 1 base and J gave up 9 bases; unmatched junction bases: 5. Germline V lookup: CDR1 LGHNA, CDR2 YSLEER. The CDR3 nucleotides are TGCGCCAGCAGCCAAGCACTAGCGGGAGACCGTGAGCAGTTCTTC. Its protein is CASSQALAGDREQFF.

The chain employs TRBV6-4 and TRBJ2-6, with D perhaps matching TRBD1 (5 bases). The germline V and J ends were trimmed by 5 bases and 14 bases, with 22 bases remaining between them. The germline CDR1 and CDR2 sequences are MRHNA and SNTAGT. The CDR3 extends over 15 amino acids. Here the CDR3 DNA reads TGTGCCAGCAGTTCCCCACACTCTGGGGCCACCTTCCTGACTTTC. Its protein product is CASSSPHSGATFLTF.

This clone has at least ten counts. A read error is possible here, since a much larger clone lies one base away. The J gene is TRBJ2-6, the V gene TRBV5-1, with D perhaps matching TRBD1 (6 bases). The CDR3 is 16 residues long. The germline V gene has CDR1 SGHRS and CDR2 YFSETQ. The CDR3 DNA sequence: TGCGCCAGCAGCCCCGGGACAACCCTTGGGGCCAACGTCCTGGCTTTC. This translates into CASSPGTTLGANVLAF.